This T cell receptor (beta chain) was recovered during a study of T cells after yellow fever vaccination (dated by TCRdb to 2018 to 2020). A note on the overall study: The SMART-Seq v4 Ultra Low Input RNA kit was used to prepare libraries from fractions with low cell numbers. To follow T-cell clones before and after both primary and booster YFV17D yellow fever vaccination, bulk TCR alpha and beta repertoires underwent longitudinal sequencing. Two healthy male donors, one aged 18 to 30 and one aged 30 to 40 years, made up the cohort. Blood was drawn at multiple timepoints before and after primary and secondary immunization, with bulk PBMC replicates and cell subsets isolated. Overall study outcomes, separate from this receptor: FACS-sorted repertoires could contain abundant contaminating clonotypes from the bulk population, so computational filtering was required. Because the study included only a couple of donors, the extent to which the findings can be generalized is limited. The secondary T-cell response was found to be weaker but faster than the primary response, with a peak reached on day 5 rather than on day 15. A small fraction of clonotypes showed up in both the CD4 and CD8 compartments, probably as a result of convergent recombination. Most clones expanded after primary vaccination were re-detected after the booster (almost 97% of CD4 and around 88% of CD8), suggesting broad memory maintenance.

According to the study, the label for this sample's treatment or condition signals: live attenuated yellow fever vaccine strain. At each blood-draw timepoint, two biological replicates of bulk PBMCs were collected. A standard Ficoll-Paque protocol was used to isolate PBMCs from peripheral blood. RNA was extracted with TriZol from bulk PBMCs, CD4 and CD8 fractions, and dextramer-positive and dextramer-negative fractions. A remark on this clonotype: Its specific antigen is unknown. Base qualities are not recorded, but no much larger clone differs from it by a single base.

TCR cDNA was synthesized by 5'RACE template switching, which introduced a universal primer site and unique molecular identifiers. Priming for cDNA synthesis came from both the TCR alpha and TCR beta constant segments. Library amplification involved two PCR steps, and the second step added sample barcodes and sequencing adapters. Sequencing of the libraries was done on either Illumina HiSeq 2500 (2x100 bp) or NovaSeq (2x150 bp). As for how the authors treated the data: MIGEC handled demultiplexing of reads and collapsing into UMI consensus sequences, while MiXCR performed V(D)J alignment. Vaccine-responding clonotypes were defined with edgeR using replicate PBMC samples, requiring FDR below 0.01 and a log2 fold change above 5 up to day 15. CD4 or CD8 identity was assigned to each bulk clonotype according to whether the clonotype was present at higher abundance in the sequenced CD4 repertoire or the sequenced CD8 repertoire. The public reads were reprocessed in TCRdb via fastp at Q25 and MiXCR, keeping in-frame beta chains. One record per CDR3 amino acid sequence lists the most common genes and DNA. TCRdb, rather than the study authors, made the V and J calls. The sample records a few hundred thousand distinct CDR3 sequences, about 15% of which are singletons. Of the sample, roughly 17% is held by the ten largest clones.

Germline trimming amounts to 4 bases on V and 2 bases on J, with 16 as the count of junction bases outside the gene matches. CDR1 and CDR2 were assigned from the germline V gene as SGHAT and FQNNGV. The CDR3 starts with the cysteine, ends with the phenylalanine, and has 18 residues. Only the CDR3 portion is preserved as DNA: 54 bases, with reading frame beginning at the first base. The rearrangement joined TRBV11-2 to TRBJ1-2, and 7 bases in between align with TRBD1. The input for sequencing was PBMCs, taken about 5 days after the first yellow fever vaccination. The receptor's source is a man younger than 35 who received the YFV17D yellow fever vaccine. The CDR3 region reads CASSSLRQGLFANYGYTF. The bases read TGTGCCAGCAGCTCCTTGAGACAGGGTCTGTTTGCCAACTATGGCTACACCTTC.